Sequencing of this T cell receptor (beta chain) was carried out in a study of cytomegalovirus exposure and HLA in healthy donors. The CDR3 is 15 amino acids. From germline, CDR1 is SEHNR and CDR2 FQNEAQ (reference sequence). General study points: Productive rates of about 87% or about 30% were seen for most TCR beta V segments in an earlier analysis. Association with HLA alleles at 0.05 false discovery rate was found for 16,951 TCR beta sequences in a later analysis.

PCR employed 60 Vbeta and 13 Jbeta primers. Profiling relied on immunoSEQ multiplex PCR, and the TCRdb table lists in-frame clones only, not all of them. The sample has around 150,000 clones, around 83% seen once. As to this clone: As yet, its antigen is unknown. The junction departs from the called germline gene at one end, perhaps through a read error.

V gene TRBV7-9 combines with J gene TRBJ2-7; the match to TRBD2 covers 9 bases. Sequencing was carried out using PBMCs. This clonotype originated in a girl aged 2 to 9 in good health and CMV-seropositive. DNA of the CDR3: TGTTCCAGCAGCTTAGCCGCGGGAGGGCCCTACGAGCAGTACTTC. Encoded protein: CSSSLAAGGPYEQYF.